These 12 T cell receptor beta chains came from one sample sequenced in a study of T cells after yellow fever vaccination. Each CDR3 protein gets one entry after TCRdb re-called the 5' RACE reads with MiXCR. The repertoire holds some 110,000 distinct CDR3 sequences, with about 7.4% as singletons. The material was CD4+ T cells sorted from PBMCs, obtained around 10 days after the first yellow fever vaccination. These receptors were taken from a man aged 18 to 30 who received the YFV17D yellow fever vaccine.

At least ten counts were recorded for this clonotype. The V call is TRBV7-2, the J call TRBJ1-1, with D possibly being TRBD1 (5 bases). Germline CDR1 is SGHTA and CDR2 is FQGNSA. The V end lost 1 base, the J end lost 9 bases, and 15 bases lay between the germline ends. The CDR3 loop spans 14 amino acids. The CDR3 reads CASSLDRGAQKAFF. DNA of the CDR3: TGTGCCAGCAGCTTAGATAGGGGCGCGCAAAAAGCTTTCTTT.

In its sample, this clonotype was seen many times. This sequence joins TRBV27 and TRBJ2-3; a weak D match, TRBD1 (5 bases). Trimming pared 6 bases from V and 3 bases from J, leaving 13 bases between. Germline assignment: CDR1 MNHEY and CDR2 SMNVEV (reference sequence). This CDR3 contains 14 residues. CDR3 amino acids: CASRLTQGTDTQYF. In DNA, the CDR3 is TGTGCCAGCAGACTGACCCAGGGTACAGATACGCAGTATTTT.

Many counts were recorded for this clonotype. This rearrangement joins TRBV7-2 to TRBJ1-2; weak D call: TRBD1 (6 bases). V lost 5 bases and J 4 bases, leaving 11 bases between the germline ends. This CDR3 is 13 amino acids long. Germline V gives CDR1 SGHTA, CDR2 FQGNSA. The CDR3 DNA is TGTGCCAGCAGCCCAGGACAGTTCTATGGCTACACCTTC. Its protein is CASSPGQFYGYTF.

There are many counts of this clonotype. CDR3 coding DNA: TGTGCCAGCAGCCGAGACGGTGACGAGCAGTACGTC. This encodes CASSRDGDEQYV. The rearrangement uses TRBV7-9 and TRBJ2-7; the D is unclear. V was cut by 5 bases and J by 5 bases, with 10 bases left in between. The CDR3 is made up of 12 amino acids. In germline, CDR1 is SEHNR, CDR2 FQNEAQ (reference sequence).

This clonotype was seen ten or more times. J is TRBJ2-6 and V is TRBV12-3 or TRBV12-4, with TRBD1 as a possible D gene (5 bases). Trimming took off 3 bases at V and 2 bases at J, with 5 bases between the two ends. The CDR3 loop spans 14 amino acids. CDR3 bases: TGTGCCAGCAGTTTCAGGGCTGGGGCCAACGTCCTGACTTTC. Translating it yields CASSFRAGANVLTF.

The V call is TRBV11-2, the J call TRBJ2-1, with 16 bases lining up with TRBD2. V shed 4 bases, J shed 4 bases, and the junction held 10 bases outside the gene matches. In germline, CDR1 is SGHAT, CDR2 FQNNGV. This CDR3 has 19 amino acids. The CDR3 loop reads CASSSAVGLAGGGYNEQFF. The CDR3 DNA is TGTGCCAGCAGCTCCGCCGTGGGACTAGCGGGGGGGGGTTACAATGAGCAGTTCTTC.

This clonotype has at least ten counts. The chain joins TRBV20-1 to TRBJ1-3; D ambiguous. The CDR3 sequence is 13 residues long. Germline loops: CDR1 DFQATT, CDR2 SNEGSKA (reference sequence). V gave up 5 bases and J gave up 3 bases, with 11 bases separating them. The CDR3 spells CSALLDGGNTIYF. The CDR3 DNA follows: TGCAGTGCTCTGTTGGACGGTGGAAACACCATATATTTT.

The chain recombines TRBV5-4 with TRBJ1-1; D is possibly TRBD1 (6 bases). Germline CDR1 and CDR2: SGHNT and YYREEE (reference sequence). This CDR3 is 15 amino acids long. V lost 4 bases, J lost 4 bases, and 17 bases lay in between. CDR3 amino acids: CASSPGGAEGTEAFF. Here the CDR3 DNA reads TGTGCCAGCAGCCCCGGGGGGGCGGAGGGCACTGAAGCTTTCTTT.

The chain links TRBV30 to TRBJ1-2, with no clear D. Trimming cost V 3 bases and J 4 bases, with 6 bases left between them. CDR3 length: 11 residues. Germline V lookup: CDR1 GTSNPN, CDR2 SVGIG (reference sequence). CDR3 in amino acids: CAWRLSYGYTF. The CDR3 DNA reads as TGTGCCTGGAGGTTGAGCTATGGCTACACCTTC.

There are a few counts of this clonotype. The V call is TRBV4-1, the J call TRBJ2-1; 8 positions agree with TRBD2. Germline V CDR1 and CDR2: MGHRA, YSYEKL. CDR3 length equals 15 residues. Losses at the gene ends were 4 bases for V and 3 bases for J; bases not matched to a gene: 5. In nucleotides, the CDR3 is TGCGCCAGCAGCCCGGGGGGGGGGGGCTACAATGAGCAGTTCTTC. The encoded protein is CASSPGGGGYNEQFF.

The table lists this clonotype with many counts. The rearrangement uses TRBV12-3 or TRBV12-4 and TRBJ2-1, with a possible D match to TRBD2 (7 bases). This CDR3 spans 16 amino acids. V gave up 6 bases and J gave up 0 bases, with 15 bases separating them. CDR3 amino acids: CASSPWGGGSYNEQFF. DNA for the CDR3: TGTGCCAGCAGCCCGTGGGGAGGGGGCTCCTACAATGAGCAGTTCTTC.

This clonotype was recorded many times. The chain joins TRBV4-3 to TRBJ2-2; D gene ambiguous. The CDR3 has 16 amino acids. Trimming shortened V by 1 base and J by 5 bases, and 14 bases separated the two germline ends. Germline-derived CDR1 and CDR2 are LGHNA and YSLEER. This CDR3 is CASSQGTLRWTGELFF. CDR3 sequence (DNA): TGCGCCAGCAGCCAAGGCACCTTAAGGTGGACCGGGGAGCTGTTTTTT.